Listed here are 9 T cell receptor beta chains from one sample, sequenced in a study of response to subunit inactivated influenza vaccine. TCRdb ran MiXCR on the RT-PCR reads and lists one entry per CDR3 protein. The table has some 570,000 distinct CDR3 sequences, around 11% seen once. This sample was shared with a second study, whose subject was T cells expressing NK-cell markers. That report notes: The authors generated TCR beta cDNA through 5'RACE template switching with UMIs.

This specimen consisted of PBMCs from blood, obtained on the day of vaccination. Receptor source: a man aged 50 to 59 who received an inactivated influenza vaccine.

This clonotype came up many times. One end of the junction does not line up with germline, which may come from a read error. This sequence joins TRBV10-3 and TRBJ2-5; 8 bases are a match to TRBD2. CDR1 is ENHRY and CDR2 is SYGVKD in the germline V gene. This CDR3 spans 11 amino acids. The CDR3 nucleotides are TGTGCCATCAGTGCGGGGACTAGGGTGGAGTTC. Its translation is CAISAGTRVEF.

This clonotype was counted a few times. The chain has TRBV6-1 and TRBJ2-1, with 11 bases matching TRBD2. The CDR3 runs to 15 residues. With 6 bases clipped from V and 3 bases from J, the junction kept 4 bases outside the gene matches. CDR1 is MNHNS, CDR2 SASEGT, per germline. CDR3 residues: CASRELAGVYNEQFF. The CDR3 bases are TGTGCCAGCAGGGAACTAGCGGGGGTCTACAATGAGCAGTTCTTC.

This chain joins TRBV9 and TRBJ2-3; no clear D. The V end was cut by 0 bases, the J end by 0 bases, with 8 bases between. This CDR3 comprises 15 residues. The germline CDR1 and CDR2 sequences are SGDLS and YYNGEE. This CDR3 reads CASSVAVSSTDTQYF. The DNA of the CDR3 is TGTGCCAGCAGCGTAGCAGTCAGTAGCACAGATACGCAGTATTTT.

This clonotype showed up just a few times. V usage is TRBV7-2 and J usage is TRBJ1-6; D call uncertain. The CDR3 covers 15 residues. The germline CDR1 and CDR2 sequences are SGHTA and FQGNSA. Trimming removed 1 base at V and 4 bases at J, with 8 bases between. Written as DNA, the CDR3 is TGTGCCAGCAGCTTAGACGGCGTTTATAATTCACCCCTCCACTTT. This translates into CASSLDGVYNSPLHF.

This clonotype was counted a few times. The V gene is TRBV4-2, the J gene TRBJ1-4; 8 bases are shared with TRBD1. V lost 0 bases to trimming and J lost 7 bases; unmatched junction nucleotides: 13. The CDR3 loop spans 18 amino acids. Germline V CDR1 and CDR2: LGHNA, YNFKEQ. The CDR3 reads CASSQEPSWAGGGEKLFF. CDR3 bases: TGTGCCAGCAGCCAAGAACCTTCCTGGGCAGGGGGCGGTGAAAAACTGTTTTTT.

This clonotype was found many times. The chain is built from TRBV24-1 and TRBJ2-2; D is uncertain. Germline CDR1 is KGHDR and CDR2 is SFDVKD. With 0 bases removed from V and 6 bases from J, the gap between germline ends came to 4 bases. The CDR3 length is 13 residues. CDR3 DNA: TGTGCCACCAGTGATTTGGTATCCGGGGAGCTGTTTTTT. Protein: CATSDLVSGELFF.

This clonotype was observed a few times. The J gene is TRBJ2-3, the V gene TRBV20-1, with TRBD2 as a possible D gene (6 bases). The CDR3 runs 15 residues. Per germline, CDR1 DFQATT and CDR2 SNEGSKA (reference sequence). Trimming stripped 0 bases from V and 4 bases from J, with 14 bases between. The CDR3 bases are TGCAGTGCTAGAGATCGGCCTAGCGAGCCAGATACGCAGTATTTT. Translated: CSARDRPSEPDTQYF.

In this sample, this clonotype turned up a few times. The genes are TRBV28 and TRBJ1-6; tentative D call: TRBD1 (5 bases). Germline loops: CDR1 MDHEN, CDR2 SYDVKM. The V end lost 7 bases, the J end lost 5 bases, and 12 bases lay between the germline ends. The CDR3 extends over 14 amino acids. The CDR3 is CASKEWGDNSPLHF. The CDR3 bases are TGTGCCAGCAAGGAATGGGGGGATAATTCACCCCTCCACTTT.

This clonotype has a count of ten or more. The V and J genes are TRBV20-1 and TRBJ2-7; D is uncertain. The V gene lost 0 bases and the J gene lost 3 bases, with 9 bases spanning the gap. Germline V gives CDR1 DFQATT, CDR2 SNEGSKA (reference sequence). This CDR3 is built from 13 residues. CDR3 nucleotide sequence: TGCAGTGCTAGAGATCTTAGCAGCTACGAGCAGTACTTC. Protein product: CSARDLSSYEQYF.